These 10 T cell receptor beta chains originate from one sample sequenced in a study of control samples from healthy donors and cancer patients. TCRdb keeps only in-frame clones here, not all; method: immunoSEQ multiplex PCR. The sample has approximately 70,000 clones; around 87% are singletons. The sample comprised PBMCs. These receptors came from a woman between 45 and 60 years old with head and neck cancer.

The chain couples TRBV18 to TRBJ1-1; perhaps TRBD1 as D (5 bases). This CDR3 is 13 amino acids long. V shed 2 bases and J shed 4 bases, with 8 bases lying between them. Germline V gene data show CDR1 as KGHSH and CDR2 as LQKENI. CDR3 region: CASSPRDATEAFF. The CDR3 DNA sequence: TGTGCCAGCTCACCAAGGGACGCCACTGAAGCTTTCTTT.

V gene TRBV6-1 combines with J gene TRBJ2-5; the match to TRBD2 covers 9 bases. The germline CDR1 and CDR2 sequences are MNHNS and SASEGT. Germline trimming cut 2 bases from V and 5 bases from J; bases unmatched to any gene: 9. This CDR3 has 16 residues. CDR3 residues: CASSEPRGGVGETQYF. The CDR3 bases are TGTGCCAGCAGTGAACCGCGGGGGGGAGTAGGGGAGACCCAGTACTTC.

The CDR3 nucleotides read TGCGCCAGCAGCCAAGAGGGGCAGGGTGGGACTGGGGCCAACGTCCTGACTTTC. Protein sequence: CASSQEGQGGTGANVLTF. The V and J genes are TRBV4-1 and TRBJ2-6, with a possible D match to TRBD1 (5 bases). From germline, CDR1 is MGHRA and CDR2 YSYEKL. Between the trimmed V and J ends, which lost 0 bases and 2 bases, there was a span of 14 bases. The CDR3 loop spans 18 amino acids.

The chain combines TRBV5-1 with TRBJ1-4; tentative D call: TRBD1 (6 bases). Germline-derived CDR1 and CDR2 are SGHRS and YFSETQ. The CDR3 covers 14 residues. V was trimmed by 5 bases and J by 8 bases, leaving 16 bases between them. The CDR3: CASRDGTSGEKLFF. CDR3 sequence (DNA): TGCGCCAGCAGGGACGGGACATCAGGCGAAAAACTGTTTTTT.

The rearrangement links TRBV7-3 to TRBJ1-5, with a weak D call TRBD1 (5 bases). Germline V gene sequence: CDR1 SGHTA, CDR2 FQGTGA. The V gene lost 3 bases and the J gene lost 3 bases, with 6 bases spanning the gap. This CDR3 region has 13 residues. Here the CDR3 DNA reads TGTGCCAGCAGCTTGGGACCCAATCAGCCCCAGCATTTT. It encodes CASSLGPNQPQHF.

The V gene is TRBV28, the J gene TRBJ1-1, with D maybe TRBD1 (6 bases). This CDR3 is built from 14 residues. CDR1 MDHEN and CDR2 SYDVKM come from the germline V gene. The V gene lost 3 bases and the J gene lost 1 base, with 9 bases spanning the gap. This chain's CDR3 is CASSFLTGNTEAFF. DNA of the CDR3: TGTGCCAGCAGTTTCCTGACAGGGAACACTGAAGCTTTCTTT. The whole variable domain, remainder taken from reference TRBV28 and TRBJ1-1, is DVKVTQSSRYLVKRTGEKVFLECVQDMDHENMFWYRQDPGLGLRLIYFSYDVKMKEKGDIPEGYSVSREKKERFSLILESASTNQTSMYLCASSFLTGNTEAFFGQGTRLTVV.

This rearrangement joins TRBV11-2 to TRBJ2-1, with 9 bases that match TRBD2. V gave up 0 bases and J gave up 13 bases; unmatched junction bases: 4. The length of the CDR3 is 13 residues. CDR1 and CDR2 from the germline V gene are SGHAT and FQNNGV. CDR3 region: CASSLELAGIQFF. In DNA form, the CDR3 reads TGTGCCAGCAGCTTAGAGCTAGCGGGGATACAGTTCTTC. Together with reference TRBV11-2 and TRBJ2-1, the CDR3 gives the full variable domain: EAGVAQSPRYKIIEKRQSVAFWCNPISGHATLYWYQQILGQGPKLLIQFQNNGVVDDSQLPKDRFSAERLKGVDSTLKIQPAKLEDSAVYLCASSLELAGIQFFGPGTRLTVL.

The rearrangement uses TRBV2 and TRBJ1-1; D is perhaps TRBD1 (6 bases). This CDR3 has 15 amino acids. V shed 6 bases and J shed 0 bases, with 14 bases lying between them. Germline-derived CDR1 and CDR2 are SNHLY and FYNNEI. The CDR3 spells CASSSQGILNTEAFF. CDR3 DNA: TGTGCCAGCAGCAGCCAGGGGATTTTGAACACTGAAGCTTTCTTT.

Remarks on this clone: As the CDR3 is not closed by the conserved phenylalanine or tryptophan, this likely results from a read error. This chain uses TRBV11-2 with TRBJ1-1, with D tentatively TRBD1 (6 bases). Germline loops: CDR1 SGHAT, CDR2 FQNNGV. V was pared by 5 bases and J by 7 bases, with 14 bases between. The CDR3 is 13 residues long. CDR3 DNA sequence: TGTGCCAGCAGCCCAGGGGTGGGGCTTGAAGCTTTCCTT. Translated, it gives CASSPGVGLEAFL.

The chain carries TRBV28 and TRBJ1-4; the D gene is possibly TRBD1 (6 bases). V lost 6 bases and J lost 5, with 16 bases in between. Germline V gene sequence: CDR1 MDHEN, CDR2 SYDVKM. The CDR3 totals 15 residues. The CDR3 nucleotides read TGTGCCAGCAGAGGAACAGGGAGCGGGAATGAAAAACTGTTTTTT. This translates into CASRGTGSGNEKLFF.